The 13 T cell receptor beta chains presented below share a single source sample, sequenced in a study of T cells after yellow fever vaccination. TCRdb reprocessed the 5' RACE reads via MiXCR and lists one record per CDR3 protein. The sample shows 250,000 to 400,000 distinct CDR3 sequences, 3.5% to 4.5% of them seen only once. Sequencing used PBMCs, obtained 15 days after the yellow fever booster vaccination. The receptor set was obtained from a man aged 18 to 29 who received the YFV17D yellow fever vaccine.

This clonotype was counted ten times or more. The gene calls are TRBV20-1 and TRBJ1-6; D is undetermined. Between the trimmed V and J ends, which lost 1 base and 10 bases, there was a span of 11 bases. The length of the CDR3 is 13 residues. CDR1 DFQATT and CDR2 SNEGSKA come from the germline V gene (reference sequence). As DNA, the CDR3 is TGCAGTGCTAGAGTTTCAGGAGAATCACCCCTCCACTTT. Its protein is CSARVSGESPLHF.

This clonotype has only a few counts. The rearrangement links TRBV5-5 to TRBJ1-6, with a possible D match to TRBD1 (6 bases). V was shortened by 6 bases and J by 12 bases, with 10 bases between the two germline ends. Germline V lookup: CDR1 SGHKS, CDR2 YYEKEE (reference sequence). CDR3 size: 11 residues. The CDR3 sequence: CASTEGGPLHF. The CDR3 nucleotides read TGTGCCAGCACCGAGGGGGGACCCCTCCACTTT. Together with reference TRBV5-5 and TRBJ1-6, the CDR3 gives the full variable domain: DAGVTQSPTHLIKTRGQQVTLRCSPISGHKSVSWYQQVLGQGPQFIFQYYEKEERGRGNFPDRFSARQFPNYSSELNVNALLLGDSALYLCASTEGGPLHFGNGTRLTVT.

This clonotype showed up just a few times. V usage is TRBV19 and J usage is TRBJ1-4; 11 positions match TRBD1. CDR3 length: 19 residues. Germline trimming cut 11 bases from V and 17 bases from J; bases unmatched to any gene: 34. Germline loops: CDR1 LNHDA, CDR2 SQIVND (reference sequence). In nucleotides, the CDR3 is TGTGCCTGCCCTCTGACATCGGACAGGGGGCTGACCCACGAATCTGGACCCTTTTTT. It specifies CACPLTSDRGLTHESGPFF.

The chain carries TRBV20-1 and TRBJ1-3; unclear D gene. There are 14 residues in the CDR3. V lost 3 bases, J lost 0 bases, and 9 bases lay in between. Germline CDR1 and CDR2: DFQATT and SNEGSKA (reference sequence). CDR3 protein: CSASRRDSGNTIYF. The CDR3 coding sequence is TGCAGTGCTAGCCGTAGGGACTCTGGAAACACCATATATTTT.

This clonotype was seen a few times. The chain joins TRBV5-1 to TRBJ2-7; 10 nucleotides match TRBD1. Germline CDR1 is SGHRS and CDR2 is YFSETQ. The CDR3 runs 13 residues. V shed 6 bases and J 4 bases; nucleotides not matched to a gene: 4. The DNA of the CDR3 is TGCGCCAGCATTGGGACAGGGGATTACGAGCAGTACTTC. The encoded protein is CASIGTGDYEQYF.

The rearrangement uses TRBV28 and TRBJ2-5; 11 nucleotides match TRBD2. Germline V gene data show CDR1 as MDHEN and CDR2 as SYDVKM. There are 17 residues in the CDR3. The junction had 7 bases not matched to a gene; V was cut back by 3 bases and J by 1 base. The CDR3 region has the DNA TGTGCCAGCAGTTTGGCCTTCGGGACTAGCGGCCAAGAGACCCAGTACTTC. Protein: CASSLAFGTSGQETQYF. The entire variable domain, with the rest obtained from reference TRBV28 and TRBJ2-5, is as follows: DVKVTQSSRYLVKRTGEKVFLECVQDMDHENMFWYRQDPGLGLRLIYFSYDVKMKEKGDIPEGYSVSREKKERFSLILESASTNQTSMYLCASSLAFGTSGQETQYFGPGTRLLVL.

The sample holds many counts of this clonotype. This chain joins TRBV5-1 and TRBJ2-7; D might be TRBD1 or TRBD2, each matching 5 bases. V gave up 0 bases and J gave up 3 bases, with 19 bases separating them. In germline, CDR1 is SGHRS, CDR2 YFSETQ. The CDR3 totals 17 residues. CDR3 bases: TGCGCCAGCAGCTTGGGGCTAGCCGGGGACGGACTCTACGAGCAGTACTTC. It codes for CASSLGLAGDGLYEQYF.

In DNA form, the CDR3 reads TGTGCCAGCAGCCAGATGGGAAGCTCCTACAATGAGCAGTTCTTC. As protein: CASSQMGSSYNEQFF. This chain links TRBV14 with TRBJ2-1; D not resolved. Trimming took off 3 bases at V and 0 bases at J, with 9 bases between the two ends. CDR3 length: 15 residues. CDR1 and CDR2 (germline): SGHDN, FVKESK.

This clonotype was observed a few times. The chain links TRBV4-1 to TRBJ2-2, with D possibly being TRBD1 (5 bases). From germline, CDR1 is MGHRA and CDR2 YSYEKL. Trimming stripped 6 bases from V and 5 bases from J, with 19 bases between. The CDR3 extends over 16 amino acids. CDR3 coding DNA: TGCGCCAGCAGAAACCCGGTGGCAGGGCTTACCGGGGAGCTGTTTTTT. Translation gives CASRNPVAGLTGELFF.

This clonotype was counted a few times. The chain joins TRBV20-1 to TRBJ1-1; D is unresolved. Looked up from germline, CDR1 is DFQATT and CDR2 is SNEGSKA (reference sequence). The CDR3 has 15 residues. V lost 0 bases and J lost 0, with 11 bases in between. CDR3 residues: CSARERAAMNTEAFF. CDR3 DNA sequence: TGCAGTGCTAGAGAGCGGGCAGCCATGAACACTGAAGCTTTCTTT.

This clonotype was seen at least ten times. One junction end disagrees with the germline gene, perhaps due to a read error. This chain connects TRBV7-9 to TRBJ2-4; 13 nucleotides line up with TRBD2. The CDR3 totals 14 residues. Per the germline V gene, CDR1 is SEHNR and CDR2 is FQNEAQ (reference sequence). The CDR3 DNA reads as TGTGCCAGCACCCCTGGGACTAGCGGGGATCAGCACCACTTC. Translating gives CASTPGTSGDQHHF.

This clonotype showed up just a few times. V gene TRBV12-3 or TRBV12-4 combines with J gene TRBJ2-1, with D maybe TRBD2 (9 bases). The CDR3 runs to 16 residues. V lost 5 bases and J lost 8, with 22 bases in between. The CDR3 DNA follows: TGTGCCAGCAGTGGGTCAGGGGGCGGGGGGGCCCATGAGCAGTTCTTC. Translating gives CASSGSGGGGAHEQFF.

This clonotype was counted only a few times. The rearrangement joins TRBV20-1 to TRBJ2-3, with 8 nucleotides matching TRBD2. Germline CDR1 DFQATT, CDR2 SNEGSKA (reference sequence). This CDR3 region has 15 residues. V gave up 3 bases and J gave up 3 bases; unmatched junction bases: 8. The CDR3 DNA reads as TGCAGTGCTAGCGAGCCGGGGGGGTGGACAGATACGCAGTATTTT. This gives the protein CSASEPGGWTDTQYF.